This T cell receptor beta chain is from a study of T cell repertoires in cytomegalovirus infection. Study details: Recently identified HLA-C-restricted CMV epitopes were used, and well-studied HLA-B-restricted CMV epitopes were used as well. An indication of both CMV infection and matching HLA type came from public TCR beta signatures. Findings of the study overall: Clonotypes of TCR beta that were HLA-C-restricted and CMV-specific dominated the ex vivo response. Summed public TCR beta family frequency identified CMV carriers bearing the relevant HLA.

The CDR3 covers 16 residues. Germline loops: CDR1 SGHTA, CDR2 FQGNSA. The V segment lost 4 bases and the J segment 3 bases; nucleotides outside the gene matches: 9. TCRdb recomputed calls from the reads with MiXCR, one row per CDR3 protein. The sample shows around 710,000 distinct CDR3 sequences, almost 30% of them seen only once. This clonotype was picked up a small number of times. Its antigen is unidentified. The sequence came from a human donor in good health (CMV status not recorded). Some clones in this sample may be carry-over from other donors' samples. Sample: cultured CD8+ T cells from PBMCs, taken from culture after CMV antigen stimulation. This chain connects TRBV7-2 to TRBJ2-1; TRBD1 matches at 7 bases. The CDR3 reads CASSSLKGAIYNEQFF. The CDR3 DNA reads as TGTGCCAGCAGCTCGCTTAAGGGGGCGATCTACAATGAGCAGTTCTTC.